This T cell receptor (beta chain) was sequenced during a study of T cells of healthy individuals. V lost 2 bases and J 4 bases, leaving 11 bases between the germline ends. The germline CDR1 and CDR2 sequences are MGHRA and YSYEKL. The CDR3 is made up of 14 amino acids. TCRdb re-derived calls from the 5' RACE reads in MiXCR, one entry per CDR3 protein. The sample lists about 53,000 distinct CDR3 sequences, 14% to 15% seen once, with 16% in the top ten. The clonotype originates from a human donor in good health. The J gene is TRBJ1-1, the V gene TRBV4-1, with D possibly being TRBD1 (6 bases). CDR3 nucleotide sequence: TGCGCCAGCAGCCAAAGGGGGAAGGGCACTGAAGCTTTCTTT. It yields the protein CASSQRGKGTEAFF.